The 17 T cell receptor beta chains below all came from one sample that was sequenced in a study of technical replicates of blood from several donors. Sequenced by immunoSEQ multiplex PCR; TCRdb stores in-frame clones only, minus some. The table lists more than 65,000 clones, 91% of them singletons. Input material: T cells isolated from PBMCs. These TCRs come from a human donor in good health. Some clones in this sample may be carry-over from other donors' samples.

This clone turned up a few times. The chain recombines TRBV11-2 with TRBJ1-6; D perhaps matches TRBD1 (6 bases). Germline CDR1 SGHAT, CDR2 FQNNGV. This CDR3 comprises 13 residues. V was shortened by 3 bases and J by 9 bases, with 9 bases between the two germline ends. CDR3 amino acids: CASSLDRGSPLHF. DNA for the CDR3: TGTGCCAGCAGCTTGGACAGAGGTTCACCCCTCCACTTT.

This chain's CDR3 is CAWSDASSYNEQFF. The CDR3 bases are TGTGCCTGGAGTGATGCCAGCTCCTACAATGAGCAGTTCTTC. This chain joins TRBV30 and TRBJ2-1; D gene unclear. The CDR3 is 14 residues long. Germline V CDR1 and CDR2: GTSNPN, SVGIG (reference sequence). Between the trimmed V and J ends, which lost 1 base and 0 bases, there was a span of 7 bases.

The chain uses TRBV7-9 and TRBJ1-1; a possible D gene is TRBD1 (5 bases). Germline values: CDR1 SEHNR, CDR2 FQNEAQ (reference sequence). Trimming cost V 5 bases and J 0 bases, with 10 bases left between them. This CDR3 contains 14 residues. CDR3 in amino acids: CASSPNRMNTEAFF. CDR3 in DNA: TGTGCCAGCAGCCCAAACAGGATGAACACTGAAGCTTTCTTT.

The V gene is TRBV5-1, the J gene TRBJ2-7, with 8 bases matching TRBD1. The CDR3 is 14 amino acids. The ends lost 0 bases at V and 3 bases at J; junction bases unmatched: 2. CDR1 is SGHRS and CDR2 is YFSETQ in the germline V gene. The DNA of the CDR3 is TGCGCCAGCAGCTTGGGGACAGGGATCTACGAGCAGTACTTC. Translating it yields CASSLGTGIYEQYF.

This clone turned up a few times. For the CDR3, the DNA is TGTGCCACAACGACAGGGTCCGGGTACGAGCAGTACTTC. This sequence encodes CATTTGSGYEQYF. This chain connects TRBV6-6 to TRBJ2-7; 7 bases are shared with TRBD1. V shed 10 bases and J 4 bases; nucleotides not matched to a gene: 10. Looked up from germline, CDR1 is MNHNY and CDR2 is SVGAGI (reference sequence). This CDR3 is 13 amino acids long.

The chain joins TRBV19 to TRBJ1-4; D ambiguous. The germline V gene has CDR1 LNHDA and CDR2 SQIVND (reference sequence). This CDR3 has 12 residues. The V end lost 3 bases, the J end lost 5 bases, and 4 bases lay between the germline ends. CDR3 sequence: CASSMRNEKLFF. The CDR3, as DNA: TGTGCCAGTAGTATGAGAAATGAAAAACTGTTTTTT.

The chain uses TRBV27 and TRBJ2-1; maybe TRBD1 (9 bases). This CDR3 is 18 amino acids long. Germline values: CDR1 MNHEY, CDR2 SMNVEV (reference sequence). Trimming removed 4 bases from V and 4 bases from J, with 23 bases in between. The CDR3 loop is CASSSYSGTGRKYNEQFF. The CDR3 DNA sequence: TGTGCCAGCAGTTCGTATAGCGGGACAGGGCGTAAGTACAATGAGCAGTTCTTC.

This chain connects TRBV2 to TRBJ2-5, with 7 positions matching TRBD1. Unmatched junction bases numbered 9, after V lost 8 bases and J lost 6 bases. CDR3 length: 13 residues. Germline CDR1 and CDR2: SNHLY and FYNNEI. In DNA form, the CDR3 reads TGTGCCAGCGTCGGGGAAAGGGGGCAGACCCAGTACTTC. Its protein is CASVGERGQTQYF.

The J gene is TRBJ2-7, the V gene TRBV6-5; 7 nucleotides agree with TRBD1. CDR1 is MNHEY and CDR2 is SVGAGI in the germline V gene. After removal of 5 bases from V and 4 bases from J, the junction contained 5 bases not matched to a gene. CDR3 size: 13 residues. CDR3 DNA: TGTGCCAGCAGTACCAAGACAGGGTACGAGCAGTACTTC. Protein sequence: CASSTKTGYEQYF.

The chain couples TRBV4-2 to TRBJ1-1; D unclear. Germline-derived CDR1 and CDR2 are LGHNA and YNFKEQ. There are 12 residues in the CDR3. V lost 5 bases to trimming and J lost 4 bases, with 8 bases between them. The CDR3 spells CASSVRPTEAFF. The CDR3 region has the DNA TGTGCCAGCAGCGTGAGGCCCACTGAAGCTTTCTTT.

This sequence joins TRBV28 and TRBJ2-7; TRBD1 aligns across 9 bases. This CDR3 comprises 17 residues. Germline V gene lookup returns CDR1 MDHEN and CDR2 SYDVKM. The J segment lost 3 bases and the V segment lost 2 bases, leaving 11 bases of the junction unmatched. CDR3 nucleotide sequence: TGTGCCAGCAGTTTAAACTTAGGGGACAGGGAGAACTACGAGCAGTACTTC. This encodes CASSLNLGDRENYEQYF.

The chain uses TRBV10-3 and TRBJ2-1, with D perhaps matching TRBD1 (5 bases). Per germline, CDR1 ENHRY and CDR2 SYGVKD. The germline V and J ends were trimmed by 3 bases and 9 bases, with 9 bases remaining between them. The CDR3 is 12 amino acids. The CDR3 sequence is CAISDLTVEQFF. The CDR3 nucleotides read TGTGCCATCAGTGACCTGACAGTTGAGCAGTTCTTC.

The gene calls are TRBV28 and TRBJ1-2; no clear D gene. The CDR3 totals 17 residues. From germline, CDR1 is MDHEN and CDR2 SYDVKM. Trimming removed 4 bases from V and 1 base from J, with 19 bases in between. The CDR3 bases are TGTGCCAGCAGTTCGCCTACCACCCCCGGGGTTAACTATGGCTACACCTTC. It codes for CASSSPTTPGVNYGYTF.

The V and J genes are TRBV10-3 and TRBJ1-6; TRBD1 might be the D (5 bases). Germline CDR1 is ENHRY and CDR2 is SYGVKD. Between the trimmed V and J ends, which lost 3 bases and 10 bases, there was a span of 13 bases. The CDR3 runs 14 residues. Written as DNA, the CDR3 is TGTGCCATCAGTGAACGGGGGGAAGGATCACCCCTCCACTTT. Encoded protein: CAISERGEGSPLHF.

The rearrangement joins TRBV5-1 to TRBJ2-3; 8 nucleotides agree with TRBD1. The germline gives CDR1 SGHRS, CDR2 YFSETQ. This CDR3 has 16 amino acids. J gave up 2 bases and V 1 base, and 6 bases lay outside the gene matches. The CDR3 is CASSLYGQGNTDTQYF. The CDR3 DNA follows: TGCGCCAGCAGCTTGTACGGACAGGGAAACACAGATACGCAGTATTTT.

The chain combines TRBV6-5 with TRBJ2-1, with TRBD2 matching over 8 bases. Germline trimming cut 4 bases from V and 1 base from J; bases unmatched to any gene: 3. This CDR3 comprises 15 residues. CDR1 and CDR2 from the germline V gene are MNHEY and SVGAGI. The CDR3 region is CASSFSGRSYNEQFF. CDR3 nucleotide sequence: TGTGCCAGCAGTTTCAGCGGGAGATCCTACAATGAGCAGTTCTTC.

The V gene is TRBV5-4, the J gene TRBJ2-5, with 11 bases aligning to TRBD2. Germline V gene data show CDR1 as SGHNT and CDR2 as YYREEE (reference sequence). The CDR3 covers 15 residues. V shed 3 bases, J shed 7 bases, and the junction held 8 bases outside the gene matches. The CDR3: CASSSTGLAVGTQYF. CDR3 bases: TGTGCCAGCAGCTCCACGGGACTAGCGGTTGGGACCCAGTACTTC. The complete variable domain, with remaining parts taken from reference TRBV5-4 and TRBJ2-5, reads ETGVTQSPTHLIKTRGQQVTLRCSSQSGHNTVSWYQQALGQGPQFIFQYYREEENGRGNFPPRFSGLQFPNYSSELNVNALELDDSALYLCASSSTGLAVGTQYFGPGTRLLVL.